This TCR beta chain was captured by sequencing in a study of blood T cell repertoires in COVID-19 (dated by TCRdb to 2020 to 2022). Context from the whole study: The collaborator samples originated in the United States, Italy and Spain and spanned the acute and convalescent phases of COVID-19. The material from the prospective study consisted of cDNA or gDNA derived from T cells, B-cell-depleted T cells, or PBMCs. Deeply sampled blood TCRbeta repertoires from subjects exposed to, actively infected with, or recovered from COVID-19 were included in the dataset. A freely available public database, intended as a resource for researchers studying the immune response to SARS-CoV-2, is where the repertoires were released. Samples came from the ongoing ImmuneRACE study (first 160 participants) plus 1,254 subjects from 6 global collaborators. Nearly every sample came with metadata listing a de-identified subject ID, COVID-19 status, age in years and sex. Where available, HLA class I and class II types were taken from metadata supplied by the sample provider and were not determined by assay-based typing.

The CDR3 runs 14 residues from the cysteine to the phenylalanine. The entry retains the CDR3 DNA only, 42 bases that are in frame from base 1. Sequences SGHAT (CDR1) and FQNNGV (CDR2) are obtained from the germline V gene. TCRbeta CDR3 regions were amplified from genomic DNA by means of the immunoSEQ Assay, a bias-controlled multiplex PCR. As for the original processing: The number of nucleated cells in each sample was estimated from the amplification of reference gene primers within the assay. To quantify the absolute abundance of each unique TCRbeta CDR3 rearrangement, sequence reads were collapsed and filtered. Productive Simpson clonality was computed per sample as the square root of Simpson's diversity index over productive rearrangements. The source is immuneACCESS, and TCRdb retained only in-frame sequences with V and J called. Part of the clones is not carried over; for the studies checked, unresolved V genes explain less than half of this, and the remainder is unexplained. V and J calls and clone size are as listed in that table; D and trimming were resolved from the DNA. The table for this sample lists fewer than 250,000 clones; 86% of them were counted only once. 0.6% to 1% of the sample lies in the top ten.

Results and caveats for the whole study, not just this receptor: The amount of clinical and demographic metadata varied by source and participant and was provided uncurated.

Concerning this clone: Its specific antigen is unknown. At one end the junction does not follow the germline gene, possibly because of a read error.

Collaborating institutions collected whole blood in K2EDTA tubes following their own protocols. Collaborator samples were shipped for TCRbeta analysis as frozen whole blood, isolated PBMCs, or DNA extracted from either sample type. This receptor chain uses TRBV11-2 and TRBJ2-3; the D segment could be TRBD1, given 5 matching bases. The TCR originated in a woman aged 70 to 79 with acute or convalescent COVID-19. Sequenced material: peripheral blood. The sequenced DNA is TGTGCCAGCAGCTTAGTAGACAGAACAGACACGCAGTATTTT. The translation is CASSLVDRTDTQYF.